This T cell receptor (beta chain) is drawn from a study of cytomegalovirus exposure and HLA in healthy donors. The overall study: Among the roughly 430 genotyped donors, approximately 80% were placed in the Caucasian-associated ancestry cluster.

13 Jbeta primers and 60 Vbeta primers were used for the PCR. Sequencing was performed with immunoSEQ multiplex PCR; in TCRdb, only in-frame clones are kept and a portion is missing. The table includes about 150,000 clones, 81% detected once. J lost 7 bases, V lost 4 bases, and 13 bases had no gene match. The V gene's germline CDR1 is MDHEN and CDR2 SYDVKM. This CDR3 is 16 amino acids long. Overall study results and limits: V- and J-gene trimming in TCR beta was tied to a missense DCLRE1C variant by an analysis performed later. A later look showed TCR association rates differing by HLA locus, highest for DRB1 and lowest for HLA-C.

On this clone itself: Its antigen is still unknown.

The sequenced sample consisted of PBMCs. The origin of this receptor is a man aged 45 to 65 in good health and CMV-seropositive. The V gene is TRBV28, the J gene TRBJ1-2, with 9 nucleotides matching TRBD1. The CDR3 loop reads CASSYLPGQGGSGYTF. In DNA form, the CDR3 reads TGTGCCAGCAGTTACCTCCCGGGACAGGGCGGGAGTGGCTACACCTTC.